The T cell receptor beta chain described here comes from a study of blood T cell repertoires in COVID-19. Whole-study context: The United States, Italy and Spain were the sources of the acute and convalescent COVID-19 samples. Sources were T cells, B-cell-depleted T cells, or PBMCs; the material itself was cDNA or gDNA.

The CDR3 has 18 amino acids. With 0 bases clipped from V and 3 bases from J, the junction kept 10 bases outside the gene matches. Germline CDR1 is LGHDT and CDR2 is YNNKEL (reference sequence). In the study's own analysis: Nucleated cell number was recorded as an estimate derived from reference gene primer amplification. Only in-frame clones appear in the TCRdb table, and some are missing; sequencing was by immunoSEQ multiplex PCR. The DNA was the basis for D and trimming; V, J and clone size are from that table. The table has roughly 20,000 clones, roughly nine tenths seen once. Sequences were obtained from peripheral blood. This receptor was identified in a human donor with active COVID-19. The donor label of this sample is uncertain. The chain carries TRBV3-1 (or the pseudogene TRBV3-2) and TRBJ2-2, with TRBD2 identical over 7 bases. As DNA, the CDR3 is TGTGCCAGCAGCCAAGATCTTGTAATGGCGGGGGACACCGGGGAGCTGTTTTTT. Protein: CASSQDLVMAGDTGELFF.